These T cell receptor beta chains were read from a single sample in a study of response to subunit inactivated influenza vaccine. MiXCR, run by TCRdb on the RT-PCR reads, gives a single entry per CDR3 protein. The table lists 530,000 or so distinct CDR3 sequences, 25% of them singletons, with over 1.5% in the top ten. Sequenced material: CD4+ T cells sorted from PBMCs, taken roughly 5 days after vaccination. The receptors come from a man aged 50 to 59 who received an inactivated influenza vaccine. CDR3s include the opening cysteine and the closing phenylalanine or tryptophan. For some rows the clone size is stated as once, few or many, or as a class when expanded; others skip it.

clone_size | j_call | v_call | cdr3_aa
- | TRBJ2-1 | TRBV9 | CASSARATSVFGEQFF
- | TRBJ2-1 | TRBV10-3 | CAISRADTWSDEQFF
- | TRBJ2-3 | TRBV28 | CASNRVGAQYF
once | TRBJ1-1 | TRBV11-2 | CASSTPSFPRTNTEAFF
- | TRBJ2-1 | TRBV20-1 | CSATGLAGDSYNEQFF
- | TRBJ2-5 | TRBV5-6 | CASSLDSQGGTQYF
- | TRBJ2-5 | TRBV20-1 | CSATLPTGEETQYF
few | TRBJ2-3 | TRBV10-3 | CAISEVGPTDTQYF
few | TRBJ2-1 | TRBV9 | CASSARQGGTYNEQFF
- | TRBJ1-1 | TRBV5-1 | CASSSNILNTEAFF
- | TRBJ2-3 | TRBV4-3 | CASSQDRTSGSTDTQYF
- | TRBJ2-7 | TRBV11-1 | CASSTRQGPTYEQYF
- | TRBJ2-2 | TRBV7-2 | CASSLGGGGYNTGELFF